This T cell receptor beta chain was obtained from a study of blood T cell repertoires in COVID-19. Study context: Spain, Italy and the United States supplied samples that represented acute and convalescent COVID-19. The analysed material was cDNA or gDNA that came from T cells, B-cell-depleted T cells, or PBMCs.

In the authors' workflow: Researchers report that nucleated cell counts were estimated from reference gene primer amplification. The data were produced by immunoSEQ multiplex PCR, yet TCRdb's version contains in-frame clones alone and is incomplete. Clonal size and the V and J genes are those of that table, whereas D and trimming came from the DNA. The sample lists 200,000 to 250,000 clones, 85% to 90% occurring once. Germline-derived CDR1 and CDR2 are MNHNS and SASEGT. The germline V and J ends were trimmed by 0 bases and 3 bases, with 16 bases remaining between them. This CDR3 is built from 17 residues.

This TCR was sampled from a man between 25 and 39 years old with COVID-19, enrolled during active disease. The sample consisted of peripheral blood. The chain carries TRBV6-1 and TRBJ2-3; a possible D gene is TRBD2 (7 bases). CDR3 sequence (DNA): TGTGCCAGCAGTGAAGCGCGGGGGCCCGAGAGAACAGATACGCAGTATTTT. Its translation is CASSEARGPERTDTQYF.